These 15 T cell receptor beta chains share one sample of origin, sequenced in a study of CD8+ T cells in alopecia areata. As the sequencing template, cDNA was produced by extracting RNA and reverse transcribing it. Libraries were prepared by immunoSEQ multiplex PCR; TCRdb keeps only in-frame clonotypes and omits some of them. The repertoire holds 130,000 to 150,000 clones, 51% seen once, with over 0.85% in the top ten. Specimen: CD4+ T cells sorted from blood, collected at week 0. All receptors derive from a human donor with alopecia areata.

The V call is TRBV5-1, the J call TRBJ2-7; 9 bases agree with TRBD1. V trimming: 4 bases; J trimming: 2 bases; junction bases outside the gene matches: 10. Germline V gene sequence: CDR1 SGHRS, CDR2 YFSETQ. The CDR3 consists of 16 residues. DNA for the CDR3: TGCGCCAGCAGCCCCGACCGGGACAGGGTCACCTACGAGCAGTACTTC. Its protein product is CASSPDRDRVTYEQYF. Together with reference TRBV5-1 and TRBJ2-7, the CDR3 gives the full variable domain: KAGVTQTPRYLIKTRGQQVTLSCSPISGHRSVSWYQQTPGQGLQFLFEYFSETQRNKGNFPGRFSGRQFSNSRSEMNVSTLELGDSALYLCASSPDRDRVTYEQYFGPGTRLTVT.

The chain links TRBV7-9 to TRBJ2-5; TRBD2 is a possible D gene (6 bases). CDR1 and CDR2 from the germline V gene are SEHNR and FQNEAQ (reference sequence). CDR3 size: 12 residues. The V end was cut by 5 bases, the J end by 9 bases, with 13 bases between. As DNA, the CDR3 is TGTGCCAGCAGCCACTCCGGACTACCCCAGTACTTC. Its translation is CASSHSGLPQYF.

The J gene is TRBJ2-6, the V gene TRBV29-1; D might be TRBD1 (6 bases). This CDR3 has 15 residues. The ends were cut back, 6 bases at V and 0 bases at J, with 12 bases in the middle. From germline, CDR1 is SQVTM and CDR2 ANQGSEA. The CDR3 nucleotides read TGCAGCGTGATTCTAGGGGGCTCTGGGGCCAACGTCCTGACTTTC. Its translation is CSVILGGSGANVLTF.

V is TRBV23-1 and J is TRBJ2-1; D unresolved. TRBV23-1 is placed among ORFs of uncertain function. Deletions cut 8 bases from V and 0 bases from J, with 14 bases between. This CDR3 comprises 15 residues. The CDR3 DNA sequence: TGCGCCAGCCCCTCTACACAGAGCTCCTACAATGAGCAGTTCTTC. It is translated as CASPSTQSSYNEQFF.

The V gene is TRBV4-3, the J gene TRBJ1-3, with 9 bases lining up with TRBD1. CDR1 and CDR2 (germline): LGHNA, YSLEER. Trimming removed 4 bases from V and 2 bases from J; junction bases left unmatched: 3. The CDR3 is made up of 15 amino acids. The CDR3 DNA sequence: TGCGCCAGCAGCCGATGGACAGGGGCTGGAAACACCATATATTTT. Amino acids: CASSRWTGAGNTIYF.

The genes are TRBV25-1 and TRBJ2-7, with 9 bases that match TRBD2. The ends lost 2 bases at V and 5 bases at J; junction bases unmatched: 7. This CDR3 contains 15 residues. Germline CDR1 is MGHDK and CDR2 is SYGVNS. CDR3 in amino acids: CASSEPGTSYHEQYF. The CDR3 nucleotides read TGTGCCAGCAGTGAACCCGGGACTAGCTACCACGAGCAGTACTTC.

The genes are TRBV4-2 and TRBJ2-4, with 7 bases identical to TRBD1. The CDR3 spans 14 residues. V lost 1 base and J lost 9; bases outside the gene matches: 6. Germline V gene sequence: CDR1 LGHNA, CDR2 YNFKEQ. The CDR3 nucleotides read TGTGCCAGCAGCCAAGGGGGGCAGGGGGTCATTCAGTACTTC. It specifies CASSQGGQGVIQYF.

V and J are TRBV7-9 and TRBJ1-2, with D tentatively TRBD1 (5 bases). Germline V gene lookup returns CDR1 SEHNR and CDR2 FQNEAQ (reference sequence). The CDR3 sequence is 14 residues long. Trimming took 6 bases from V and 2 from J, leaving 13 bases between them. The CDR3 spells CASSYGGENYGYTF. CDR3 sequence (DNA): TGTGCCAGCAGTTACGGAGGGGAGAACTATGGCTACACCTTC.

The rearrangement links TRBV10-3 to TRBJ2-7; 7 nucleotides align to TRBD2. Germline V gene lookup returns CDR1 ENHRY and CDR2 SYGVKD. V gave up 10 bases and J gave up 4 bases; unmatched junction bases: 7. CDR3 size: 12 residues. The CDR3 reads CATRGSAYEQYF. Written as DNA, the CDR3 is TGTGCCACCCGCGGGAGTGCGTACGAGCAGTACTTC.

The chain combines TRBV5-1 with TRBJ2-1; 7 bases agree with TRBD2. Trimming removed 0 bases from V and 6 bases from J; junction bases left unmatched: 6. CDR1 is SGHRS, CDR2 YFSETQ, per germline. This CDR3 region has 15 residues. DNA for the CDR3: TGCGCCAGCAGCTTGGGGGCTAGCGGAGGCAATGAGCAGTTCTTC. Amino acids: CASSLGASGGNEQFF.

This chain connects TRBV30 to TRBJ2-2; D not resolved. The V end was cut by 6 bases, the J end by 5 bases, with 16 bases between. Per germline, CDR1 GTSNPN and CDR2 SVGIG (reference sequence). The CDR3 length is 14 residues. CDR3 in amino acids: CACRPGLGTGELFF. In DNA, the CDR3 is TGTGCCTGCCGACCGGGCTTAGGGACCGGGGAGCTGTTTTTT.

V is TRBV28 and J is TRBJ2-1; possible D gene TRBD1, 6 bases. Trimming removed 4 bases from V and 10 bases from J, with 8 bases in between. The CDR3 is 11 amino acids. The germline CDR1 and CDR2 sequences are MDHEN and SYDVKM. The CDR3 reads CASSSDREQFF. CDR3 in DNA: TGTGCCAGCAGTTCAGACAGGGAGCAGTTCTTC. The entire variable domain, with the rest obtained from reference TRBV28 and TRBJ2-1, is as follows: DVKVTQSSRYLVKRTGEKVFLECVQDMDHENMFWYRQDPGLGLRLIYFSYDVKMKEKGDIPEGYSVSREKKERFSLILESASTNQTSMYLCASSSDREQFFGPGTRLTVL.

The genes are TRBV30 and TRBJ2-3; 8 bases agree with TRBD2. CDR1 and CDR2 (germline): GTSNPN, SVGIG (reference sequence). J lost 2 bases, V lost 4 bases, and 14 bases had no gene match. CDR3 size: 17 residues. The DNA for the CDR3 is TGTGCCTGGAACGTGGGCCGGGGGGGCCTTGTCACAGATACGCAGTATTTT. Translating it yields CAWNVGRGGLVTDTQYF.

The CDR3 protein is CSVEDAGEQYF. DNA for the CDR3: TGCAGCGTTGAAGACGCTGGAGAGCAGTACTTC. The chain joins TRBV29-1 to TRBJ2-7; no clear D gene. The CDR3 loop spans 11 amino acids. CDR1 is SQVTM and CDR2 is ANQGSEA in the germline V gene. Trimming took off 0 bases at V and 7 bases at J, with 7 bases between the two ends.

V usage is TRBV27 and J usage is TRBJ2-5, with TRBD2 matching 15 bases. CDR1 MNHEY and CDR2 SMNVEV come from the germline V gene (reference sequence). J lost 4 bases, V lost 4 bases, and 4 bases had no gene match. The CDR3 loop spans 16 amino acids. CDR3 amino acids: CASSSGLAGGLETQYF. In nucleotides, the CDR3 is TGTGCCAGCAGTTCGGGACTAGCGGGAGGTCTAGAGACCCAGTACTTC.